This passage covers 8 T cell receptor beta chains from one sample sequenced in a study of cytotoxic CD8 clonotypes in ibrutinib-treated CLL. The table came from immunoSEQ multiplex PCR; TCRdb's copy has only in-frame clones and leaves some out. The sample contains 30,000 or so clones, around 52% of which appear only once. The starting material was PBMCs, obtained before ibrutinib treatment. The receptors here all came from a human donor with chronic lymphocytic leukemia.

CDR3 region: CASSEGGVESNQPQHF. The CDR3 coding sequence is TGTGCCAGCAGTGAAGGAGGGGTTGAGAGCAATCAGCCCCAGCATTTT. The rearrangement uses TRBV2 and TRBJ1-5, with a weak D call TRBD1 (5 bases). V was shortened by 1 base and J by 1 base, with 11 bases between the two germline ends. Germline V CDR1 and CDR2: SNHLY, FYNNEI. This CDR3 is built from 16 residues.

The CDR3 loop is CASSPNRDGYGYTF. CDR3 sequence (DNA): TGCGCCAGCAGCCCTAACAGGGATGGGTATGGCTACACCTTC. This sequence joins TRBV5-1 and TRBJ1-2; the D gene is possibly TRBD1 (6 bases). The CDR3 consists of 14 residues. Germline CDR1 is SGHRS and CDR2 is YFSETQ. V dropped 4 bases and J dropped 5 bases, with 15 bases sitting between them.

For the CDR3, the DNA is TGTGCCAGCAGCCATGGAAGAGCCGGGGGGACTTATAATTCACCCCTCCACTTT. Protein product: CASSHGRAGGTYNSPLHF. The chain is built from TRBV4-2 and TRBJ1-6; possibly TRBD1 for D (5 bases). The CDR3 has 18 residues. Trimming stripped 3 bases from V and 4 bases from J, with 19 bases between. The germline V gene encodes CDR1 LGHNA and CDR2 YNFKEQ.

This clone was seen only a few times. The CDR3 is CASSGQGVYEQYF. The CDR3 DNA sequence: TGCGCCAGCAGTGGGCAGGGGGTTTACGAGCAGTACTTC. This rearrangement joins TRBV10-2 to TRBJ2-7, with 7 bases that match TRBD1. Germline V CDR1 and CDR2: WSHSY, SAAADI. V shed 4 bases, J shed 4 bases, and the junction held 4 bases outside the gene matches. The CDR3 loop spans 13 amino acids.

The rearrangement links TRBV13 to TRBJ1-2, with 7 bases fitting TRBD1. The CDR3 has 15 amino acids. Looked up from germline, CDR1 is PRHDT and CDR2 is FYEKMQ (reference sequence). With V trimmed by 2 bases and J by 6 bases, 9 bases remained unmatched. CDR3 sequence reads: CASSLRGHRGNGYTF. The CDR3 DNA is TGTGCCAGCAGCTTAAGGGGGCACAGGGGCAATGGCTACACCTTC.

The chain uses TRBV7-2 and TRBJ2-2; possibly TRBD1 or TRBD2 for D (5 bases each). Trimming took 0 bases from V and 0 from J, leaving 8 bases between them. Per germline, CDR1 SGHTA and CDR2 FQGNSA. The CDR3 sequence is 16 residues long. The CDR3 loop is CASSLARGPNTGELFF. CDR3 coding DNA: TGTGCCAGCAGCTTAGCGAGGGGCCCGAACACCGGGGAGCTGTTTTTT.

In its sample, this clone was seen once. The chain has TRBV29-1 and TRBJ2-3, with D possibly being TRBD1 or TRBD2 (5 bases each). The CDR3 totals 13 residues. The ends were cut back, 8 bases at V and 10 bases at J, with 22 bases in the middle. CDR1 SQVTM and CDR2 ANQGSEA come from the germline V gene. CDR3 sequence reads: CSLGARPPEAQYF. The CDR3, as DNA: TGCAGCCTCGGGGCTCGCCCCCCCGAGGCGCAGTATTTT.

The chain is built from TRBV14 and TRBJ2-3, with 7 bases fitting TRBD2. The CDR3 is 16 amino acids. Unmatched junction bases numbered 5, after V lost 0 bases and J lost 2 bases. Germline-derived CDR1 and CDR2 are SGHDN and FVKESK. CDR3 DNA: TGTGCCAGCAGCCAAGATTGGCTAGCGGACACAGATACGCAGTATTTT. Translated, it gives CASSQDWLADTDTQYF.